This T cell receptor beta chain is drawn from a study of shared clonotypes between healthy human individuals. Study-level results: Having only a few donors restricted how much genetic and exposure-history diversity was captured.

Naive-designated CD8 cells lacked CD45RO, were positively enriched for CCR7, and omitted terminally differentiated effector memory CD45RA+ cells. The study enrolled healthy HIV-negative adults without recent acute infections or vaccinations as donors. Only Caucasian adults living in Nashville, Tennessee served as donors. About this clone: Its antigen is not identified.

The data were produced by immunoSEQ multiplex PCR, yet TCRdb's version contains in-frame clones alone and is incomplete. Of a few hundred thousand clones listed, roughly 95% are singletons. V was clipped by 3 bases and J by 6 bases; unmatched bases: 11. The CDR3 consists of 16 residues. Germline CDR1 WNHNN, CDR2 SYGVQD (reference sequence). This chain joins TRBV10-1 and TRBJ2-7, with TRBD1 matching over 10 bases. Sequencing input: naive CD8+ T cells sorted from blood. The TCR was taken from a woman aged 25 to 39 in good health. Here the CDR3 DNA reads TGCGCCAGCAGTGACCCGATAGGACAGGGGGAAGGCGAGCAGTACTTC. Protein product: CASSDPIGQGEGEQYF.